Described below is a single T cell receptor (beta chain) sequence and its context. Its antigen is undetermined. The data derive from a study of brain metastases from non-small cell lung cancer. Overall study results and limits: Paired brain metastases and primary tumors largely shared TCR repertoires. Fewer infiltrating T cells were found in brain metastases than primaries. T-cell clones appeared expanded in about 64% of brain metastases relative to matched primary tumors.

This CDR3 comprises 16 residues. V was clipped by 2 bases and J by 7 bases, with 18 bases between them. CDR1 is LGHNA and CDR2 is YNFKEQ in the germline V gene. TCRdb keeps only in-frame clones here, not all; method: immunoSEQ multiplex PCR. Among 1,500 to 2,000 clones listed, 85% to 95% were seen once. The TCR originated in a donor aged 40 or over with non-small cell lung cancer. V is TRBV4-2 and J is TRBJ2-1; the D is unclear. Sequencing input: tissue from a brain metastasis. In DNA form, the CDR3 reads TGTGCCAGCAGCCAAACCCTCTCGACCGGGTGGAATGAGCAGTTCTTC. Translation gives CASSQTLSTGWNEQFF.